The 19 T cell receptor beta chains below all came from one sample that was sequenced in a study of OX40 agonist ivuxolimab in advanced cancers. The data were produced by immunoSEQ multiplex PCR, yet TCRdb's version contains in-frame clones alone and is incomplete. The data show some 94,000 clones, approximately 89% seen once. The sequences come from CD4+ or CD8+ T cells sorted from blood, collected in a trial of the OX40 agonist ivuxolimab. The receptors stem from an adult with an advanced solid tumor such as melanoma, head and neck, liver or kidney cancer.

The chain joins TRBV6-5 to TRBJ2-3, with 8 bases lining up with TRBD2. The CDR3 spans 14 residues. CDR1 is MNHEY, CDR2 SVGAGI, per germline. V lost 5 bases, J lost 2 bases, and 3 bases stayed unmatched. DNA of the CDR3: TGTGCCAGCAGTCGAGCGGGAGTCACAGATACGCAGTATTTT. Protein: CASSRAGVTDTQYF.

The chain combines TRBV10-3 with TRBJ2-7, with D perhaps matching TRBD1 or TRBD2 (5 bases each). From germline, CDR1 is ENHRY and CDR2 SYGVKD. This CDR3 region has 14 residues. Trimming pared 9 bases from V and 2 bases from J, leaving 17 bases between. DNA for the CDR3: TGTGCCATGGTCTGGGGGTCCCCTACCTACGAGCAGTACTTC. It is translated as CAMVWGSPTYEQYF.

The rearrangement links TRBV6-6 to TRBJ1-1; D call uncertain. V lost 8 bases, J lost 5 bases, and 12 bases lay in between. Per germline, CDR1 MNHNY and CDR2 SVGAGI (reference sequence). The CDR3 totals 12 residues. The CDR3 bases are TGTGCCAGCTGTCCGGAGGGAACTGAAGCTTTCTTT. It yields the protein CASCPEGTEAFF.

The genes are TRBV30 and TRBJ2-7; a possible D gene is TRBD1 (6 bases). Trimming removed 2 bases from V and 3 bases from J, with 8 bases in between. The CDR3 has 12 amino acids. CDR1 and CDR2 (germline): GTSNPN, SVGIG (reference sequence). Written as DNA, the CDR3 is TGTGCCTGGAGTATACAGGGCTACGAGCAGTACTTC. The encoded protein is CAWSIQGYEQYF. Filled out from reference TRBV30 and TRBJ2-7, the complete variable domain reads SQTIHQWPATLVQPVGSPLSLECTVEGTSNPNLYWYRQAAGRGLQLLFYSVGIGQISSEVPQNLSASRPQDRQFILSSKKLLLSDSGFYLCAWSIQGYEQYFGPGTRLTVT.

The genes are TRBV19 and TRBJ2-3; either TRBD1 or TRBD2 may supply D (5 bases each). Germline values: CDR1 LNHDA, CDR2 SQIVND (reference sequence). Trimming cost V 2 bases and J 0 bases, with 9 bases left between them. CDR3 length: 15 residues. CDR3 DNA: TGTGCCAGTAGTATAAGGGACGGTAGCACAGATACGCAGTATTTT. It translates to CASSIRDGSTDTQYF.

J is TRBJ2-7 and V is TRBV6-5; D gene uncertain. Germline-derived CDR1 and CDR2 are MNHEY and SVGAGI. V was shortened by 0 bases and J by 2 bases, with 11 bases between the two germline ends. The CDR3 totals 15 residues. CDR3 nucleotide sequence: TGTGCCAGCAGTTACTCTGTACAGTTTCCCTACGAGCAGTACTTC. This translates into CASSYSVQFPYEQYF.

The gene calls are TRBV5-8 and TRBJ1-5, with TRBD1 matching 11 bases. Per the germline V gene, CDR1 is SGHTS and CDR2 is YDEGEE. The CDR3 loop spans 15 amino acids. Trimming cost V 4 bases and J 7 bases; bases outside gene matches: 7. The CDR3 sequence: CASSPGQGAGQPQHF. CDR3 DNA: TGTGCCAGCAGCCCTGGACAGGGGGCAGGACAGCCCCAGCATTTT.

The chain has TRBV7-9 and TRBJ2-3; 9 nucleotides line up with TRBD2. The germline V gene has CDR1 SEHNR and CDR2 FQNEAQ (reference sequence). V lost 2 bases and J lost 4; bases outside the gene matches: 1. This CDR3 has 14 amino acids. CDR3 in DNA: TGTGCCAGCAGCTTATTAGCGGGAGCAGATACGCAGTATTTT. As protein: CASSLLAGADTQYF.

V usage is TRBV11-2 and J usage is TRBJ2-7, with 11 bases that match TRBD2. The CDR3 has 14 amino acids. CDR1 is SGHAT and CDR2 is FQNNGV in the germline V gene. J was trimmed by 4 bases and V by 6 bases; bases with no gene match: 5. CDR3 in amino acids: CASSRSGRAYEQYF. DNA for the CDR3: TGTGCCAGCAGTCGTAGCGGGAGGGCTTACGAGCAGTACTTC.

The chain joins TRBV20-1 to TRBJ1-4; no reliable D call. V was shortened by 8 bases and J by 15 bases, with 19 bases between the two germline ends. The CDR3 runs 11 residues. The V gene's germline CDR1 is DFQATT and CDR2 SNEGSKA (reference sequence). This CDR3 reads CSTLRGQRVFF. Here the CDR3 DNA reads TGCAGTACCCTTCGTGGGCAAAGGGTGTTTTTT.

The J gene is TRBJ2-3, the V gene TRBV11-3; 8 bases match TRBD1. The CDR3 sequence is 16 residues long. CDR1 is SGHNT and CDR2 is YENEEA in the germline V gene. V lost 5 bases and J lost 5; bases outside the gene matches: 12. The CDR3 here is CASSPHRGFGEDTQYF. CDR3 DNA sequence: TGTGCCAGCAGCCCACACAGGGGGTTCGGAGAAGATACGCAGTATTTT.

The V call is TRBV4-3, the J call TRBJ1-1; TRBD1 matches at 9 bases. J was trimmed by 1 base and V by 4 bases; bases with no gene match: 13. This CDR3 is built from 18 residues. Germline V gives CDR1 LGHNA, CDR2 YSLEER. CDR3 amino acids: CASSRAGRGTGRNTEAFF. The DNA of the CDR3 is TGCGCCAGCAGCCGGGCCGGGAGAGGGACAGGGAGGAACACTGAAGCTTTCTTT.

This rearrangement joins TRBV15 to TRBJ2-5; D uncertain. Trimming left V 1 base short and J 0 bases short, with 9 bases between. Germline V gene data show CDR1 as LNHNV and CDR2 as YYDKDF (reference sequence). The length of the CDR3 is 15 residues. In nucleotides, the CDR3 is TGTGCCACCAGCAGAGGTCAGACGTACCAAGAGACCCAGTACTTC. Residues: CATSRGQTYQETQYF.

The chain joins TRBV6-1 to TRBJ1-1; no reliable D call. Germline V CDR1 and CDR2: MNHNS, SASEGT. V lost 6 bases, J lost 1 base, and 9 bases lay in between. This CDR3 contains 13 residues. In DNA, the CDR3 is TGTGCCAGCAGGCTTTATAGGAACACTGAAGCTTTCTTT. Translation gives CASRLYRNTEAFF.

V gene TRBV30 combines with J gene TRBJ1-6; 7 bases are a match to TRBD1. CDR1 GTSNPN and CDR2 SVGIG come from the germline V gene (reference sequence). The CDR3 is 13 amino acids. V shed 7 bases and J 9 bases; nucleotides not matched to a gene: 9. CDR3 residues: CASEEGAASPLHF. CDR3 nucleotides: TGTGCCTCGGAGGAGGGGGCGGCTTCACCCCTCCACTTT.

The chain joins TRBV29-1 to TRBJ2-7; no reliable D call. V was pared by 7 bases and J by 3 bases, with 10 bases between. Germline values: CDR1 SQVTM, CDR2 ANQGSEA. This CDR3 is built from 11 residues. CDR3 in DNA: TGCAGCGCCGCCGGGCGCTACGAGCAGTACTTC. Protein: CSAAGRYEQYF.

The chain links TRBV12-5 to TRBJ2-3; D not certain. The CDR3 loop spans 12 amino acids. Germline V gives CDR1 LGHNT, CDR2 FRNRAP. Deletions cut 6 bases from V and 6 bases from J, with 10 bases between. The chain's CDR3 is CASGSEADTQYF. CDR3 nucleotide sequence: TGTGCTAGTGGCTCAGAGGCGGATACGCAGTATTTT. Combining the CDR3 with reference TRBV12-5 and TRBJ2-3 gives the whole variable domain DARVTQTPRHKVTEMGQEVTMRCQPILGHNTVFWYRQTMMQGLELLAYFRNRAPLDDSGMPKDRFSAEMPDATLATLKIQPSEPRDSAVYFCASGSEADTQYFGPGTRLTVL.

J is TRBJ2-1 and V is TRBV11-3, with D possibly TRBD2 on 6 matching bases. In germline, CDR1 is SGHNT, CDR2 YENEEA. The germline V and J ends were trimmed by 5 bases and 7 bases, with 18 bases remaining between them. This CDR3 is 15 amino acids long. CDR3 coding DNA: TGTGCCAGCAGCCGTTTTCGGGGGAGTGTAAATGAGCAGTTCTTC. Protein: CASSRFRGSVNEQFF. The full variable domain, with the rest looked up from reference TRBV11-3 and TRBJ2-1, is EAGVVQSPRYKIIEKKQPVAFWCNPISGHNTLYWYLQNLGQGPELLIRYENEEAVDDSQLPKDRFSAERLKGVDSTLKIQPAELGDSAVYLCASSRFRGSVNEQFFGPGTRLTVL.

CDR3 residues: CASSPKTVNTDTQYF. CDR3 DNA: TGTGCCAGCAGCCCAAAGACTGTGAACACAGATACGCAGTATTTT. The chain carries TRBV5-4 and TRBJ2-3, with D unclear. The CDR3 is 15 amino acids. Germline V gene data show CDR1 as SGHNT and CDR2 as YYREEE (reference sequence). Trimming took off 4 bases at V and 2 bases at J, with 14 bases between the two ends.